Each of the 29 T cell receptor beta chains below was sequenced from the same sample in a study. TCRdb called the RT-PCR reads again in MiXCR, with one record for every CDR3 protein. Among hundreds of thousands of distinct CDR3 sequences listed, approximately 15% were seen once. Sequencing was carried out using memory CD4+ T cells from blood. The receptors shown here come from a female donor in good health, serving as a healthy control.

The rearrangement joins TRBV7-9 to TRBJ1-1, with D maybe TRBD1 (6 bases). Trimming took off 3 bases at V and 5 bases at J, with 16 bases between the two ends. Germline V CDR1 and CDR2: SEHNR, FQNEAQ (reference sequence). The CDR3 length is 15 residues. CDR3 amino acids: CASSFGGARGTEAFF. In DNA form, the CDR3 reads TGTGCCAGCAGCTTCGGGGGGGCAAGAGGGACTGAAGCTTTCTTT.

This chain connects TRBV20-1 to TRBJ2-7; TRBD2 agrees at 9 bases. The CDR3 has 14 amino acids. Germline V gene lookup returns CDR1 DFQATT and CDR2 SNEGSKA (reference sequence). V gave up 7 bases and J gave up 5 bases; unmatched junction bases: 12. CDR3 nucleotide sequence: TGCAGTGGATATGTGGCGGGAGGGCTAAACGAGCAGTACTTC. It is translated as CSGYVAGGLNEQYF.

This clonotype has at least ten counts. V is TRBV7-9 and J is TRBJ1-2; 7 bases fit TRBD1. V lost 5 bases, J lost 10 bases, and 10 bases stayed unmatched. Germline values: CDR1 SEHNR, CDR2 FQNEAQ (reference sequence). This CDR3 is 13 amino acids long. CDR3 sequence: CASSSRGMVDYTF. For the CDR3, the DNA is TGTGCCAGCAGCAGCAGGGGGATGGTTGACTACACCTTC.

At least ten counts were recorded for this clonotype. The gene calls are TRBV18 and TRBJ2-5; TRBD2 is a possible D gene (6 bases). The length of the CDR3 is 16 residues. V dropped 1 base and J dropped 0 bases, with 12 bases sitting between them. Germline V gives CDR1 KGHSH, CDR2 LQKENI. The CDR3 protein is CASSPRAGTYQETQYF. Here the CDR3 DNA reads TGTGCCAGCTCACCACGTGCGGGGACCTACCAAGAGACCCAGTACTTC.

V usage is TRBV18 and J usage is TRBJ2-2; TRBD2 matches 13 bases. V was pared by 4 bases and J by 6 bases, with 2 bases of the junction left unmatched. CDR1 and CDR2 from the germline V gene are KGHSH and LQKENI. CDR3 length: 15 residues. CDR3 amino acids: CASSRTSGRAGELFF. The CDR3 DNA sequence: TGTGCCAGCTCACGGACTAGCGGGAGAGCCGGGGAGCTGTTTTTT.

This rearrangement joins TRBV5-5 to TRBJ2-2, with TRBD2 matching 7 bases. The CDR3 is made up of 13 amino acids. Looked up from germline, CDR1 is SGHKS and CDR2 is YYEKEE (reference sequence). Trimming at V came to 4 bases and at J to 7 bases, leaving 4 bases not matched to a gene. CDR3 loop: CASSVPSGGELFF. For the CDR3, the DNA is TGTGCCAGCAGCGTCCCTAGCGGCGGGGAGCTGTTTTTT.

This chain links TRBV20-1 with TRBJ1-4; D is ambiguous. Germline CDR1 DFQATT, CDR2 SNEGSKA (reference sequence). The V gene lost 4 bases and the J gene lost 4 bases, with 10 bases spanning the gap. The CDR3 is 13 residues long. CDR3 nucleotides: TGCAGTGCTAAGTGGCCGGGTAATGAAAAACTGTTTTTT. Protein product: CSAKWPGNEKLFF.

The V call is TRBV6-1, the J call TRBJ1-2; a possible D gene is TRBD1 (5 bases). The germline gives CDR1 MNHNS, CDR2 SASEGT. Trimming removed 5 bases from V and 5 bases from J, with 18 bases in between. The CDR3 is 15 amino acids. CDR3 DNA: TGTGCCAGCAGTCTGGGGACTGCCTTGGGGTATGGCTACACCTTC. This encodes CASSLGTALGYGYTF.

CDR3 bases: TGTGCCAGCAGTTTAGCGGGAGAGGGTATGGTCCTGTTTTTT. Protein sequence: CASSLAGEGMVLFF. V and J are TRBV12-3 or TRBV12-4 and TRBJ2-2; D is perhaps TRBD2 (5 bases). The CDR3 runs 14 residues. V lost 0 bases and J 14 bases, leaving 16 bases between the germline ends.

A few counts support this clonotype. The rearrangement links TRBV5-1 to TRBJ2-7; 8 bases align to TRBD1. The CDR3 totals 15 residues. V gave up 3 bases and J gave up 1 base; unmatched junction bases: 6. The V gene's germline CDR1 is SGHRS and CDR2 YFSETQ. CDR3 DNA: TGCGCCAGCAGCTCACAACAGGGGGGATCCTACGAGCAGTACTTC. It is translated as CASSSQQGGSYEQYF.

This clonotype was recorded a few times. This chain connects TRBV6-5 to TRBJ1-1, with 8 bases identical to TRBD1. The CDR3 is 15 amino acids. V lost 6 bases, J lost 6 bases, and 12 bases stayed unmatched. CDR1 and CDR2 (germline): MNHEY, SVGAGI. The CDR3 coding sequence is TGTGCCAGCAGGCAGACAGGGGACATGGTGGCTGAAGCTTTCTTT. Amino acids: CASRQTGDMVAEAFF.

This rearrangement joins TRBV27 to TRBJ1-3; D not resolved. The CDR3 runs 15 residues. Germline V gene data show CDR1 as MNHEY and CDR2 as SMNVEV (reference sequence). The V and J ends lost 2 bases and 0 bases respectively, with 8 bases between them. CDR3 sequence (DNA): TGTGCCAGCAGTTTAAAGCCCGGCTCTGGAAACACCATATATTTT. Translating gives CASSLKPGSGNTIYF.

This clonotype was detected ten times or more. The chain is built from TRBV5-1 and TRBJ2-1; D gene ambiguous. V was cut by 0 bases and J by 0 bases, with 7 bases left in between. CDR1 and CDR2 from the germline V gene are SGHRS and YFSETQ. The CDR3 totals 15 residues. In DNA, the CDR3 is TGCGCCAGCAGCTTGGCTACACTCTCCTACAATGAGCAGTTCTTC. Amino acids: CASSLATLSYNEQFF.

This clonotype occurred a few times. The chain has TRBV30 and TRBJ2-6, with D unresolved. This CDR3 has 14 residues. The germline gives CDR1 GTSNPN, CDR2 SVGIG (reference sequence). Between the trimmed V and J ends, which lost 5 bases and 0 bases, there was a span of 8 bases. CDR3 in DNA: TGTGCCTGGCTACCTAGCTCTGGGGCCAACGTCCTGACTTTC. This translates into CAWLPSSGANVLTF.

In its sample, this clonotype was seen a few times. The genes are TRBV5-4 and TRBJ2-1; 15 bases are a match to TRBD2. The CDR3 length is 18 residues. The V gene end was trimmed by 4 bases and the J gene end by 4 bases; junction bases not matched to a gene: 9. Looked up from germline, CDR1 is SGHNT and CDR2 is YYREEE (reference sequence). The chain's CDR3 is CASSDRTSGRGLYNEQFF. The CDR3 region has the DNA TGTGCCAGCAGCGACAGGACTAGCGGGAGGGGGTTGTACAATGAGCAGTTCTTC.

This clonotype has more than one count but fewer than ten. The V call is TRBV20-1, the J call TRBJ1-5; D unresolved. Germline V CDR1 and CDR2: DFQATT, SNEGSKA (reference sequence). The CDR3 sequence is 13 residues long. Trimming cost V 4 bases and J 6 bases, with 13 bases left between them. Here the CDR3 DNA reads TGCAGTGCTATAAGAGGGATGGGTCAGCCCCAGCATTTT. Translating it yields CSAIRGMGQPQHF.

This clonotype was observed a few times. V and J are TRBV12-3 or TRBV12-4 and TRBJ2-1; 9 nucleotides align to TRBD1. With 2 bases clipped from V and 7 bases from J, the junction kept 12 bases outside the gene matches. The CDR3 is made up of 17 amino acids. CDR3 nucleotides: TGTGCCAGCAGTTTACTTCCGGGACAGGGAAGGGATAATGAGCAGTTCTTC. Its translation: CASSLLPGQGRDNEQFF.

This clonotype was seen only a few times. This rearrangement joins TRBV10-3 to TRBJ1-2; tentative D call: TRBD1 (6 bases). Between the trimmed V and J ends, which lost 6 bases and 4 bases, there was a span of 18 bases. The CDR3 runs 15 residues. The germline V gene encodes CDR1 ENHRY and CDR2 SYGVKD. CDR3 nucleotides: TGTGCCATCAGCGACTTGGACAGAAACACCTATGGCTACACCTTC. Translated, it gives CAISDLDRNTYGYTF.

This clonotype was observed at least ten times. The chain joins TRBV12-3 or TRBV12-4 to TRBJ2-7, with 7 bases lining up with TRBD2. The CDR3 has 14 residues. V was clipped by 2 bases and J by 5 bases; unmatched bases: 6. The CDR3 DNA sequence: TGTGCCAGCAGTTTACTGGGGGGGGGTCACGAGCAGTACTTC. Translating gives CASSLLGGGHEQYF.

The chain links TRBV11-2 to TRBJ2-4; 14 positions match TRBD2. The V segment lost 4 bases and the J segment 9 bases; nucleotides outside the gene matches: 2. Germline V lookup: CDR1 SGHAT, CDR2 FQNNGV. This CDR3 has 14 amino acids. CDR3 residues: CASSSTSGGGIQYF. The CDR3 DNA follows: TGTGCCAGCAGCTCGACTAGCGGGGGGGGCATTCAGTACTTC.

The CDR3: CATSDIPFYNEQFF. The DNA of the CDR3 is TGTGCCACCAGTGACATTCCCTTCTACAATGAGCAGTTCTTC. The chain is built from TRBV24-1 and TRBJ2-1, with D unresolved. CDR1 is KGHDR, CDR2 SFDVKD, per germline. The CDR3 loop spans 14 amino acids. V was shortened by 4 bases and J by 3 bases, with 9 bases between the two germline ends.

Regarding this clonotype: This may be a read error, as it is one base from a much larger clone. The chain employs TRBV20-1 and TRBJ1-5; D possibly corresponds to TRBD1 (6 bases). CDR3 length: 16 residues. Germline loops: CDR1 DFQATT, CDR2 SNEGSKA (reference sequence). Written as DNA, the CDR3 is TGCAATGCTAGCTTCGGGGGGCGCGGAGGCAATCAGCCCCAGCATTTT. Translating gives CNASFGGRGGNQPQHF.

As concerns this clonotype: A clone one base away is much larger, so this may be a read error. This chain's CDR3 is CASSQGTDEQFF. The CDR3 DNA sequence: TGTGCCAGCTCCCAGGGGACCGACGAGCAGTTCTTC. The rearrangement links TRBV7-2 to TRBJ2-1, with a possible D match to TRBD1 (6 bases). Germline lookup yields CDR1 SGHTA and CDR2 FQGNSA. This CDR3 region has 12 residues. V was clipped by 8 bases and J by 10 bases, with 15 bases between them.

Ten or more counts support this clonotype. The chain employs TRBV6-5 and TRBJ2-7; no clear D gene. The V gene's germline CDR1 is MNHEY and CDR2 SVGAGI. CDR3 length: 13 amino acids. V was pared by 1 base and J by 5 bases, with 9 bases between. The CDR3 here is CASSYLTSDEQYF. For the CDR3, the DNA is TGTGCCAGCAGTTACTTGACCTCGGACGAGCAGTACTTC.

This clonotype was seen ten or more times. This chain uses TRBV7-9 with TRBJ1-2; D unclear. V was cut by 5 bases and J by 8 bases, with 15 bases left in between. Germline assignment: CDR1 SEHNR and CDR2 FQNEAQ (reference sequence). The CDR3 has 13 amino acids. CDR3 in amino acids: CASSPNREGGYTF. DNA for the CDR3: TGTGCCAGCAGCCCGAACCGAGAAGGGGGCTACACCTTC. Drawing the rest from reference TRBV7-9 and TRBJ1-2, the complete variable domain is DTGVSQNPRHKITKRGQNVTFRCDPISEHNRLYWYRQTLGQGPEFLTYFQNEAQLEKSRLLSDRFSAERPKGSFSTLEIQRTEQGDSAMYLCASSPNREGGYTFGSGTRLTVV.

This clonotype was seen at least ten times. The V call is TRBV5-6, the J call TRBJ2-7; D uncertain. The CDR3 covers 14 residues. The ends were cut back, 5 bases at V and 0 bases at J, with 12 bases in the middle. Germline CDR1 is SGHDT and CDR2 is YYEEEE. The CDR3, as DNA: TGTGCCAGCAGTACATTAGACCACTCCTACGAGCAGTACTTC. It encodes CASSTLDHSYEQYF.

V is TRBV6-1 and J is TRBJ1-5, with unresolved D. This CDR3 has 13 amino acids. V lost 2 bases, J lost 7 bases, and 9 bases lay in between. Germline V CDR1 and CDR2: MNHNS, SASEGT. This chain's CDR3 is CASSEILGQPQHF. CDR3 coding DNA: TGTGCCAGCAGTGAAATCCTCGGACAGCCCCAGCATTTT.

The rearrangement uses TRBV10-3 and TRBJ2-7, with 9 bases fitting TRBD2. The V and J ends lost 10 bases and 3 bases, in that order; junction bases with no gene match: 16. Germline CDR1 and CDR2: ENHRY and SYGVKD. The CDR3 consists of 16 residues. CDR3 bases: TGTGCCACCAAACTACACCTGAGTAGCGGGAGCTACGAGCAGTACTTC. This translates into CATKLHLSSGSYEQYF.

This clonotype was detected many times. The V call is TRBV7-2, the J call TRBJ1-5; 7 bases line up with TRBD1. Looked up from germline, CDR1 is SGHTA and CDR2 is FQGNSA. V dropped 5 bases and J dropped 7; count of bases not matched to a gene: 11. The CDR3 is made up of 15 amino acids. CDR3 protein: CASSDTGDYGQPQHF. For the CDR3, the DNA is TGTGCCAGCAGCGATACAGGGGATTACGGCCAGCCCCAGCATTTT.